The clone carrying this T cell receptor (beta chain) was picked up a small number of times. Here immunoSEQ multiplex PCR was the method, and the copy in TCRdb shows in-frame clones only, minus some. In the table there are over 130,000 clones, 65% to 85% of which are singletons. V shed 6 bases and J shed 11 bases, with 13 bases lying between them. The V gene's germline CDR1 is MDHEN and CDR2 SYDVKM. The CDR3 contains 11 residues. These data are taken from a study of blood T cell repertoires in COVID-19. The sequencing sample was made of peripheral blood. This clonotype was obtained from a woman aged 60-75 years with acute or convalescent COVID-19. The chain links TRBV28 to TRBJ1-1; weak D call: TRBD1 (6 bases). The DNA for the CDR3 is TGTGCCAGCAGCACAACAGGGATCGCTTTCTTT. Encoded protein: CASSTTGIAFF.